This is a list of T cell receptor beta chains from one sample in a study of blood T cell repertoires in COVID-19. Assay used: immunoSEQ multiplex PCR; TCRdb lists only in-frame clones, some missing. This table has under 110,000 clones, 85% appearing once. The sequenced material came from peripheral blood. Every receptor here comes from a woman in her 70s with active or convalescent COVID-19. Each CDR3 is given with its conserved first and last residue. A D gene is named only where the DNA matches it firmly. For some rows the clone size is stated as once, few or many, or as a class when expanded; others skip it.

v_gene	abundance	j_gene	d_gene	CDR3nt	CDR3aa
TRBV5-6	once	TRBJ2-7	-	TGTGCCAGCAGCTTGGTGGGCAGCCGATCCTACGAGCAGTACTTC	CASSLVGSRSYEQYF
TRBV18	few	TRBJ1-1	TRBD1	TGTGCCAGCTCACCCGGGACAGGGGGCAGGGGGACTGAAGCTTTCTTT	CASSPGTGGRGTEAFF
TRBV7-2	-	TRBJ2-1	-	TGTGCCAGCAGCTTAGGCAGGGCCTACAATGAGCAGTTCTTC	CASSLGRAYNEQFF
TRBV28	-	TRBJ2-2	-	TGTGCCAGCAGTACCCCAAGTAGGGGCGACACCGGGGAGCTGTTTTTT	CASSTPSRGDTGELFF
TRBV27	-	TRBJ1-5	-	TGTGCCAGCAGTTTCGACCCTACAGGGCGTAATCAGCCCCAGCATTTT	CASSFDPTGRNQPQHF
TRBV6-2/TRBV6-3	-	TRBJ1-5	TRBD1	TGTGCCAGCAGTTCCAGGGACAGGGGCGCCGTTTTGAATCAGCCCCAGCATTTT	CASSSRDRGAVLNQPQHF
TRBV18	-	TRBJ2-2	-	TGTGCCAGCTCACCATTGAGAGATACCGGGGAGCTGTTTTTT	CASSPLRDTGELFF
TRBV19	-	TRBJ1-2	TRBD1	TGTGCCAGTAGTACTCGACAGGGGGCGGGCTATGGCTACACCTTC	CASSTRQGAGYGYTF
TRBV29-1	-	TRBJ2-5	-	TGCAGCGTTGAATCGGGTGTCAAAGAGACCCAGTACTTC	CSVESGVKETQYF
TRBV5-1	-	TRBJ2-2	-	TGCGCCAGCAGCTTGGACAGGCCTAACACCGGGGAGCTGTTTTTT	CASSLDRPNTGELFF
TRBV18	once	TRBJ2-7	-	TGTGCCAGCTCACCCTCCGGAGCAGGGCTCTACGAGCAGTACTTC	CASSPSGAGLYEQYF
TRBV18	-	TRBJ1-1	-	TGTGCCAGCTCACTAACCGGGACAAAAAGGAACACTGAAGCTTTCTTT	CASSLTGTKRNTEAFF
TRBV7-2	-	TRBJ2-2	TRBD1	TGTGCCAGCAGCTTAGCTCCAGGGGGATACACCGGGGAGCTGTTTTTT	CASSLAPGGYTGELFF
TRBV19	-	TRBJ2-2	-	TGTGCCAGTAGTACAGGGTACACCGGGGAGCTGTTTTTT	CASSTGYTGELFF
TRBV2	-	TRBJ2-2	TRBD2	TGTGCCAGCAGTAGACTAGCCGGCACCGGGGAGCTGTTTTTT	CASSRLAGTGELFF
TRBV7-2	-	TRBJ2-2	TRBD1	TGTGCCAGCAGGGAGGCAGGGGGCATCACCGGGGAGCTGTTTTTT	CASREAGGITGELFF
TRBV14	-	TRBJ2-7	-	TGTGCCAGCAGCTTCAGCTACGAGCAGTACTTC	CASSFSYEQYF
TRBV28	-	TRBJ1-1	-	TGTGCCAGCAGTTTGGTCACCCGGGGCACTGAAGCTTTCTTT	CASSLVTRGTEAFF
TRBV5-1	-	TRBJ1-2	-	TGCGCCAGCAGCTCCCGGGGGGGAGTAAACTATGGCTACACCTTC	CASSSRGGVNYGYTF
TRBV28	-	TRBJ2-7	-	TGTGCCAGCACCCAACAGGGAGACTACGAGCAGTACTTC	CASTQQGDYEQYF
TRBV7-8	-	TRBJ2-1	TRBD2	TGTGCCAGCACCCCGCAAAGCGGGAGGGATGAGCAGTTCTTC	CASTPQSGRDEQFF
TRBV6-5	-	TRBJ2-3	TRBD2	TGTGCCAGCAACCAGCGGGGGGACGGAGATACGCAGTATTTT	CASNQRGDGDTQYF
TRBV6-5	few	TRBJ2-2	TRBD2	TGTGCCAGCAGTAGACTAGCAGAGAACACCGGGGAGCTGTTTTTT	CASSRLAENTGELFF
TRBV27	-	TRBJ1-3	-	TGTGCCAGCAGCTCGGCAGGGACAGGAAACACCATATATTTT	CASSSAGTGNTIYF
TRBV7-6	-	TRBJ1-6	TRBD1	TGTGCCAGCACCCTTATGGGGACAGGGGATTCACCCCTCCACTTT	CASTLMGTGDSPLHF
TRBV2	-	TRBJ1-1	TRBD1	TGTGCCAGCAGTGATCGGGACAGGACGGCTTTCTTT	CASSDRDRTAFF
TRBV30	-	TRBJ1-4	TRBD1	TGTGCCTGGAGTCTGGGACAGGGTAATGAAAAACTGTTTTTT	CAWSLGQGNEKLFF
TRBV10-1	-	TRBJ2-1	-	TGCGCCAGCAGTGAGGGGGGGATCCCCTACAATGAGCAGTTCTTC	CASSEGGIPYNEQFF
TRBV5-1	-	TRBJ1-6	TRBD1	TGCGCCAGCAGCTTGGGGGTTCGGGGGACAGGGATTTCACCCCTCCACTTT	CASSLGVRGTGISPLHF
TRBV9	-	TRBJ2-3	TRBD2	TGTGCCAGCAGCGCCGTAGCGGGGGGGCTCGGCACAGATACGCAGTATTTT	CASSAVAGGLGTDTQYF
TRBV7-2	-	TRBJ2-2	-	TGTGCCAGCAGCTTAAATAGTCGAGCGGATAACACCGGGGAGCTGTTTTTT	CASSLNSRADNTGELFF
TRBV6-6	-	TRBJ2-2	TRBD2	TGTGCCAGCAGCCGGGGACTAGCGAACACCGGGGAGCTGTTTTTT	CASSRGLANTGELFF
TRBV10-2	-	TRBJ1-6	-	TGCGCCAGCAGCTGGCAGGGTTCACCCCTCCACTTT	CASSWQGSPLHF
TRBV2	-	TRBJ1-5	-	TGTGCCAGCAGTGAAGGGCAGGGCGCCCAGCCCCAGCATTTT	CASSEGQGAQPQHF
TRBV28	-	TRBJ2-3	-	TGTGCCAGCACGAGGAAATTTACGCAGTATTTT	CASTRKFTQYF
TRBV7-2	few	TRBJ2-7	TRBD2	TGTGCCAGCAGATCTGAGCTAGCGGGAAACGAGCAGTACTTC	CASRSELAGNEQYF
TRBV30	-	TRBJ1-5	TRBD1	TGTGCCTGGAGTGTACAGGGGTTGAGTAGCAATCAGCCCCAGCATTTT	CAWSVQGLSSNQPQHF
TRBV15	-	TRBJ1-2	-	TGTGCCACCAGCAGAGGGGGAGGGACCGGCTACACCTTC	CATSRGGGTGYTF
TRBV7-2	-	TRBJ2-5	TRBD2	TGTGCCAGCAGCTACACAGCGGGGTCCGGTGAGACCCAGTACTTC	CASSYTAGSGETQYF
TRBV12-5	-	TRBJ2-5	-	TGTGCTAGTGGTTTGGTCCAAGGGAGCGGGCTGAAGACCCAGTACTTC	CASGLVQGSGLKTQYF
TRBV7-2	-	TRBJ1-2	TRBD1	TGTGCCAGCAGCACGGGACAGGGTTATGGCTACACCTTC	CASSTGQGYGYTF